This TCR beta chain was captured in a study of T-cell reconstitution after alpha-beta-depleted transplantation in children. The TCRbeta library incorporated unique molecular identifiers. TCRdb ran MiXCR on the PCR reads and lists one entry per CDR3 protein. The table shows about 72,000 distinct CDR3 sequences, with 7.3% occurring only once. This clonotype was seen repeatedly, ten times or more. The CDR3 is made up of 15 amino acids. The germline V and J ends were trimmed by 3 bases and 7 bases, with 15 bases remaining between them. Germline V CDR1 and CDR2: SGHAT, FQNNGV. The receptor was isolated from a human donor who donated a stem cell graft to a child with acute lymphoblastic leukemia. Sequencing used PBMCs from the stem cell graft donor, obtained from the stem cell graft. V is TRBV11-2 and J is TRBJ2-2; a possible D gene is TRBD1 (6 bases). CDR3 sequence reads: CASSFQGSQGGELFF. CDR3 nucleotide sequence: TGTGCCAGCAGCTTTCAGGGGTCGCAGGGCGGGGAGCTGTTTTTT.